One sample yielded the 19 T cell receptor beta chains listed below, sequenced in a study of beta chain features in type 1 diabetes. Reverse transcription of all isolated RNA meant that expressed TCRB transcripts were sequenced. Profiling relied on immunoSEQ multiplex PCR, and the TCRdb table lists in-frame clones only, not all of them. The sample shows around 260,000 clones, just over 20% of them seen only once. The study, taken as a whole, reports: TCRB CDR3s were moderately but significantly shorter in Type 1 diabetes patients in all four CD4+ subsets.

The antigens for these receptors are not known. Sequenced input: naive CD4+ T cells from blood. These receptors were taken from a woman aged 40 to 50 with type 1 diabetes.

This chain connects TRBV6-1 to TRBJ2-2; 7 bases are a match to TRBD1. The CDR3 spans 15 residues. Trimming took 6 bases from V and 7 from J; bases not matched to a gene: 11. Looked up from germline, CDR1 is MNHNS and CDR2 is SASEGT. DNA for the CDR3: TGTGCCAGCAGAGATTGGGACAGAGGCGGCGGGGAGCTGTTTTTT. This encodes CASRDWDRGGGELFF.

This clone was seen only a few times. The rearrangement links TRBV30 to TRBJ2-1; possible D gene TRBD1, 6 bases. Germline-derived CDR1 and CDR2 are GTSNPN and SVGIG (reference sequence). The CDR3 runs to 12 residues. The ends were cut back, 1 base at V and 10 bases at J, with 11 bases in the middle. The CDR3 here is CAWSEGTMEQFF. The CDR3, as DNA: TGTGCCTGGAGTGAAGGGACAATGGAGCAGTTCTTC.

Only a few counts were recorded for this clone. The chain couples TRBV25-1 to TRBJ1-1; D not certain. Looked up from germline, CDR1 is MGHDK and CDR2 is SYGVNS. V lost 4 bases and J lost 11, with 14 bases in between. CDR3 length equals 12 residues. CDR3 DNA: TGTGCCAGCAGTGCCCACTCCGCGCGTGCTTTCTTT. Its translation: CASSAHSARAFF.

CDR3 sequence (DNA): TGTGCCATCAGTGACCCCAGCGGGAGCGGTCGGGAGACCCAGTACTTC. This translates into CAISDPSGSGRETQYF. This chain connects TRBV10-3 to TRBJ2-5; 8 bases map to TRBD2. This CDR3 has 16 residues. Germline-derived CDR1 and CDR2 are ENHRY and SYGVKD. V dropped 3 bases and J dropped 5; count of bases not matched to a gene: 11.

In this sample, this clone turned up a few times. Here the CDR3 reads CASSPTGAGGYNEQFF. CDR3 nucleotide sequence: TGTGCCAGCAGCCCTACCGGGGCCGGGGGGTACAATGAGCAGTTCTTC. The gene calls are TRBV7-2 and TRBJ2-1; 7 bases agree with TRBD2. The trim removed 5 bases at V and 4 bases at J, leaving 11 bases unmatched. The length of the CDR3 is 16 residues. Germline lookup yields CDR1 SGHTA and CDR2 FQGNSA. The full variable domain, with the rest looked up from reference TRBV7-2 and TRBJ2-1, is GAGVSQSPSNKVTEKGKDVELRCDPISGHTALYWYRQSLGQGLEFLIYFQGNSAPDKSGLPSDRFSAERTGGSVSTLTIQRTQQEDSAVYLCASSPTGAGGYNEQFFGPGTRLTVL.

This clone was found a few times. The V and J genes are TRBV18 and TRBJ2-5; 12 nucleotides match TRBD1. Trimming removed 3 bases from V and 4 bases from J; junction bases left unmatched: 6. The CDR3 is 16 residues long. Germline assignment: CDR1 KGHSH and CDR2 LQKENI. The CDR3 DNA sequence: TGTGCCAGCTCACCGCGGGACAGGGGGCGCGCAGAGACCCAGTACTTC. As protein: CASSPRDRGRAETQYF.

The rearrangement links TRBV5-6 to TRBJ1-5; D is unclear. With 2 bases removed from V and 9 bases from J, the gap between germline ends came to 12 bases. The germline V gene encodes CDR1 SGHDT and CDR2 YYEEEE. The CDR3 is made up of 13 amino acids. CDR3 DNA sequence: TGTGCCAGCAGCTTTAATACGGCGGGGCCCCAGCATTTT. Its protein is CASSFNTAGPQHF.

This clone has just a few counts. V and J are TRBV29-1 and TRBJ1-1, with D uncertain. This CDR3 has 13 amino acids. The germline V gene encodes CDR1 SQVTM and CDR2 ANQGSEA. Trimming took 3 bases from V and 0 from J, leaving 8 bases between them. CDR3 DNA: TGCAGCGTTGATCTCAACATGAACACTGAAGCTTTCTTT. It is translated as CSVDLNMNTEAFF.

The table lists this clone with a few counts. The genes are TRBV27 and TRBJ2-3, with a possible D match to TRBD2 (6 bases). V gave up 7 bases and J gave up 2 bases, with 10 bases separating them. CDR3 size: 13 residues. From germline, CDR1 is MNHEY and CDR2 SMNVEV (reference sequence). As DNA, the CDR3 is TGTGCCAGCAACCCGGGGGACACAGATACGCAGTATTTT. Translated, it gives CASNPGDTDTQYF.

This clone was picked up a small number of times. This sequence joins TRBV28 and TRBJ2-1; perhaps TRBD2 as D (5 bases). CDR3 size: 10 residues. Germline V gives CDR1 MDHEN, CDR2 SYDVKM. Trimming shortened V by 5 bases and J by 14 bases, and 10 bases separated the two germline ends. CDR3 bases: TGTGCCAGCAGTCGTACGAGGGAGTTCTTC. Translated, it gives CASSRTREFF.

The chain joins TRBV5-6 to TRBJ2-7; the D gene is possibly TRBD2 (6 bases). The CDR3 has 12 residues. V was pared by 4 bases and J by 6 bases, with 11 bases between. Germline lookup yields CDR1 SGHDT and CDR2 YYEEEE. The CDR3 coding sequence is TGTGCCAGCAGCAGGGACTTAGGCGAGCAGTACTTC. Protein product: CASSRDLGEQYF.

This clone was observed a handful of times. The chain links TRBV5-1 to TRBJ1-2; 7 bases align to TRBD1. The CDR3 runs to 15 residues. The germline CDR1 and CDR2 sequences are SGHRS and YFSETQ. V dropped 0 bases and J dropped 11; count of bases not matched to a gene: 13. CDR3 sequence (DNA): TGCGCCAGCAGCTTGGTAACAGGGGCAACTCGGAAGTACACCTTC. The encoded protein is CASSLVTGATRKYTF.

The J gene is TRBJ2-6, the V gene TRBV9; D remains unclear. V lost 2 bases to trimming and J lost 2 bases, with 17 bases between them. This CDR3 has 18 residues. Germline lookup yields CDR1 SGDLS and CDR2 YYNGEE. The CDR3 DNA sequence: TGTGCCAGCAGCGTGGAGTCCCCAGATTGGGCTGGGGCCAACGTCCTGACTTTC. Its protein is CASSVESPDWAGANVLTF.

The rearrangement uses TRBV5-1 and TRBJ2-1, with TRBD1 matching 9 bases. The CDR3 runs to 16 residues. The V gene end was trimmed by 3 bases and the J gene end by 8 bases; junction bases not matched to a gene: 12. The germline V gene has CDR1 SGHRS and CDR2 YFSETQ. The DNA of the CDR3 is TGCGCCAGCAGCTACAACAGGGGGCGCGGTACGGATGAGCAGTTCTTC. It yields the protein CASSYNRGRGTDEQFF.

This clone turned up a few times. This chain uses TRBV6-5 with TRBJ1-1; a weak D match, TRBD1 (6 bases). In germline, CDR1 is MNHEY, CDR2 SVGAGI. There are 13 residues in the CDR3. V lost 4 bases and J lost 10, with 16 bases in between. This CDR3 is CASSFFRGEGAFF. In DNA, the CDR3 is TGTGCCAGCAGTTTCTTCAGGGGCGAGGGAGCTTTCTTT.

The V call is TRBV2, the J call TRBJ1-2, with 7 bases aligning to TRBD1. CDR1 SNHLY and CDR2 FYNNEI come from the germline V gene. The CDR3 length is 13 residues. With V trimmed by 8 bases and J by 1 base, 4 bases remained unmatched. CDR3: CASGGTDNYGYTF. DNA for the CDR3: TGTGCCAGCGGTGGGACAGATAACTATGGCTACACCTTC.

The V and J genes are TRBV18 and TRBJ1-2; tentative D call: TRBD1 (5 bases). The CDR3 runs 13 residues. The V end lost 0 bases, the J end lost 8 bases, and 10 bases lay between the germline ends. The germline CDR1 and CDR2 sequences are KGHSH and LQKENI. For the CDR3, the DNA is TGTGCCAGCTCACCACCGGCAGGGAACGGCTACACCTTC. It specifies CASSPPAGNGYTF. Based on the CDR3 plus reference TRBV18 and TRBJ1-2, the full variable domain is NAGVMQNPRHLVRRRGQEARLRCSPMKGHSHVYWYRQLPEEGLKFMVYLQKENIIDESGMPKERFSAEFPKEGPSILRIQQVVRGDSAAYFCASSPPAGNGYTFGSGTRLTVV.

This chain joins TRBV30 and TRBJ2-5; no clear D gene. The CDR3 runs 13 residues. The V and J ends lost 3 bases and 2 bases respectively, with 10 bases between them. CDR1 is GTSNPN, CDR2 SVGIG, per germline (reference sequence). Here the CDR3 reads CAWRLSVQETQYF. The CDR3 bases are TGTGCCTGGAGGTTATCTGTTCAAGAGACCCAGTACTTC.

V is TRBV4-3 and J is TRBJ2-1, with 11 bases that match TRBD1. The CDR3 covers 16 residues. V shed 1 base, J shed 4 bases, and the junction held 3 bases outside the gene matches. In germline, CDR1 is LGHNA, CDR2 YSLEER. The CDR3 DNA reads TGCGCCAGCAGCCAAGGGACAGGGGGCTGGTACAATGAGCAGTTCTTC. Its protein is CASSQGTGGWYNEQFF.